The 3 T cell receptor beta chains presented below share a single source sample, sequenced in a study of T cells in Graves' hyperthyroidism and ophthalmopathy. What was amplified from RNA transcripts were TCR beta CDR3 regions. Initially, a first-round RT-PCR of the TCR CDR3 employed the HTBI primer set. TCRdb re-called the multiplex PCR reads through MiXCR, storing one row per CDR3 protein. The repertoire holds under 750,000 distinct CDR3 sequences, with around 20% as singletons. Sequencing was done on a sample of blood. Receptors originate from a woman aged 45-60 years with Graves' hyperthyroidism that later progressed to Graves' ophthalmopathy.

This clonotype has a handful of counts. CDR3 amino acids: CASRTTTSGGDYEQYF. CDR3 coding DNA: TGTGCCAGCAGGACCACAACTAGCGGGGGGGATTACGAGCAGTACTTC. The V gene is TRBV6-1, the J gene TRBJ2-7; 13 nucleotides align to TRBD2. The ends lost 6 bases at V and 4 bases at J; junction bases unmatched: 9. Germline values: CDR1 MNHNS, CDR2 SASEGT. The CDR3 totals 16 residues.

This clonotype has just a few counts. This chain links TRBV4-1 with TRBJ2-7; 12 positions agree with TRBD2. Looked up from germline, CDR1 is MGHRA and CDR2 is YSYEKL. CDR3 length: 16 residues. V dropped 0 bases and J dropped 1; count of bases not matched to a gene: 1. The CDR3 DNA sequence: TGCGCCAGCAGCCAAGACGGACTAGCGGGGTCCTACGAGCAGTACTTC. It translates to CASSQDGLAGSYEQYF.

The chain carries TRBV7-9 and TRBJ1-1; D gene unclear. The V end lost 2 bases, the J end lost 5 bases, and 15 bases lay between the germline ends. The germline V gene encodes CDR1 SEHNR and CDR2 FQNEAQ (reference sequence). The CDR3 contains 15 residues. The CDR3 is CASSLNSHVNTEAFF. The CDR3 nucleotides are TGTGCCAGCAGCTTAAATTCCCACGTAAATACTGAAGCTTTCTTT.